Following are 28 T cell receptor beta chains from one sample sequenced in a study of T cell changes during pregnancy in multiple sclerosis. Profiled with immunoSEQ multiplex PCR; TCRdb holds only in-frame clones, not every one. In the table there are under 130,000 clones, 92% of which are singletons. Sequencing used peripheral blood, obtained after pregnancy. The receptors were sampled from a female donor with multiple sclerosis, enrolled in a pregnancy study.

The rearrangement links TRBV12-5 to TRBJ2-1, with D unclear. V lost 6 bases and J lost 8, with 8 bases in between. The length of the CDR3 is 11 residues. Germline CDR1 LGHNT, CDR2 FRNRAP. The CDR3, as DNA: TGTGCTAGTGGCCATAGATATGAGCAGTTCTTC. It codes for CASGHRYEQFF.

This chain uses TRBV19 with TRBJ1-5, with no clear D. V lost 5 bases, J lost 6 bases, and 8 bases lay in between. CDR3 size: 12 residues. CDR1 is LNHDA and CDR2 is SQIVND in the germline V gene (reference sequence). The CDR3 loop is CASSAGFQPQHF. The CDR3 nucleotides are TGTGCCAGTAGTGCGGGATTTCAGCCCCAGCATTTT. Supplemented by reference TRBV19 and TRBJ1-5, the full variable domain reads DGGITQSPKYLFRKEGQNVTLSCEQNLNHDAMYWYRQDPGQGLRLIYYSQIVNDFQKGDIAEGYSVSREKKESFPLTVTSAQKNPTAFYLCASSAGFQPQHFGDGTRLSIL.

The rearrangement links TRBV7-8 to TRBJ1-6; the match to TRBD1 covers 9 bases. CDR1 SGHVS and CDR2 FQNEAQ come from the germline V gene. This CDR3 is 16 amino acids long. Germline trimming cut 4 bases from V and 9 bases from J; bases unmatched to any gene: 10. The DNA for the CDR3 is TGTGCCAGCAGCTCTGAGGGACAGGGCGGTCTTTCACCCCTCCACTTT. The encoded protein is CASSSEGQGGLSPLHF.

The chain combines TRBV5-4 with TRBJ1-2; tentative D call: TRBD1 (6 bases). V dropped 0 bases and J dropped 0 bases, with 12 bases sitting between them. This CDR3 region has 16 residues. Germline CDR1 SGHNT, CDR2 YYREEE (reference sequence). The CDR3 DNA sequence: TGTGCCAGCAGCTTGGCGGCGGGGGCCACTAACTATGGCTACACCTTC. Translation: CASSLAAGATNYGYTF.

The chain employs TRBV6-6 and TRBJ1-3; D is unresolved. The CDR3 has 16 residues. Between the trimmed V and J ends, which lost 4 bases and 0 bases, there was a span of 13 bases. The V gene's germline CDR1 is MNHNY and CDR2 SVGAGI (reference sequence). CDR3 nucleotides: TGTGCCAGCAGTTCCCCGTCTGGGCGCTCTGGAAACACCATATATTTT. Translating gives CASSSPSGRSGNTIYF.

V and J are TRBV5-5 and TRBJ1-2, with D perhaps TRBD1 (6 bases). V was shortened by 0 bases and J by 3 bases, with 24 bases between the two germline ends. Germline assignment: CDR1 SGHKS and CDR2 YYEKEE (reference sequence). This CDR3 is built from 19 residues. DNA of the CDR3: TGTGCCAGCAGCTTGGGAGTGGGGGCAGTCCGGGCGTCGGACTATGGCTACACCTTC. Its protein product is CASSLGVGAVRASDYGYTF. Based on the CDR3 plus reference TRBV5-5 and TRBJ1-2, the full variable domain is DAGVTQSPTHLIKTRGQQVTLRCSPISGHKSVSWYQQVLGQGPQFIFQYYEKEERGRGNFPDRFSARQFPNYSSELNVNALLLGDSALYLCASSLGVGAVRASDYGYTFGSGTRLTVV.

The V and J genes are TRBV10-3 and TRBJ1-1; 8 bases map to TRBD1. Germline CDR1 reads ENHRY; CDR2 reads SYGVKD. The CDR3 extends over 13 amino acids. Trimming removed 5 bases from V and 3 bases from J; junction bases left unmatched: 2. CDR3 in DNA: TGTGCCATCAGTTACAGGGGGGACACTGAAGCTTTCTTT. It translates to CAISYRGDTEAFF.

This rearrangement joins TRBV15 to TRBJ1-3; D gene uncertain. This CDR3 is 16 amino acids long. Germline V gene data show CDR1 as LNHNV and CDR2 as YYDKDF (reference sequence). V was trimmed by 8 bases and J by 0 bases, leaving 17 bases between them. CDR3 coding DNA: TGTGCCACCTCAGAAGAACACATCATCTCTGGAAACACCATATATTTT. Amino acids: CATSEEHIISGNTIYF.

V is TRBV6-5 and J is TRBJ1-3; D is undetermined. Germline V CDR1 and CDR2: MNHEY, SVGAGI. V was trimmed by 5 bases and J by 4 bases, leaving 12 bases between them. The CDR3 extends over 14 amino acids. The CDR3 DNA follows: TGTGCCAGCAGTCCGGTCTTCCCGGGAAACACCATATATTTT. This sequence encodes CASSPVFPGNTIYF.

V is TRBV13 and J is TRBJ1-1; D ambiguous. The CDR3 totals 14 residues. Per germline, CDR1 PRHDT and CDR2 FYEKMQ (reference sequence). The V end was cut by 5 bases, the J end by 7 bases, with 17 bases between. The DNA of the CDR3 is TGTGCCAGCAGCCCCTGGAGGAGCAGACTTGAAGCTTTCTTT. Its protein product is CASSPWRSRLEAFF.

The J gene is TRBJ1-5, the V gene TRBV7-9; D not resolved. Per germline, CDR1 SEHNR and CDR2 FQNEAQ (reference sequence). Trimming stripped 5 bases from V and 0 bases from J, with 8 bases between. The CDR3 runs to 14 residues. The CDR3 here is CASSHDSSNQPQHF. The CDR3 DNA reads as TGTGCCAGCAGCCACGACTCTAGCAATCAGCCCCAGCATTTT.

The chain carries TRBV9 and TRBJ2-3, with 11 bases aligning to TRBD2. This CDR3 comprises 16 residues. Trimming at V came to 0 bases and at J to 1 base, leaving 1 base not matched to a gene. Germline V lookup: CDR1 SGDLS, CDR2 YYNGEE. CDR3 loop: CASSVALAGGTDTQYF. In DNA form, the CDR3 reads TGTGCCAGCAGCGTAGCACTAGCGGGGGGCACAGATACGCAGTATTTT.

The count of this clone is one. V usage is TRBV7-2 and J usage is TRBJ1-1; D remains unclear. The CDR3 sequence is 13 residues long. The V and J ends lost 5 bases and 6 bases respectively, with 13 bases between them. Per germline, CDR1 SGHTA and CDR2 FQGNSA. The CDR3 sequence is CASSPGWSPEAFF. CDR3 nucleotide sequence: TGTGCCAGCAGCCCGGGGTGGAGCCCTGAAGCTTTCTTT.

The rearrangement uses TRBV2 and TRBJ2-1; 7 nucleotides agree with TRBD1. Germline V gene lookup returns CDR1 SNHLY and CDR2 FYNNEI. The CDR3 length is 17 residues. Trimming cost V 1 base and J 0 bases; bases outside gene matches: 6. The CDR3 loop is CASSEGGRTGSYNEQFF. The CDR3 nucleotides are TGTGCCAGCAGTGAAGGAGGCCGGACAGGCTCCTACAATGAGCAGTTCTTC.

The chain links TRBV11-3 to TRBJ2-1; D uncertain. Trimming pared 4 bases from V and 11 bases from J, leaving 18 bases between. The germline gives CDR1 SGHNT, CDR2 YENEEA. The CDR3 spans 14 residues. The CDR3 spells CASSSGYQSPKQFF. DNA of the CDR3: TGTGCCAGCAGCTCCGGGTACCAGTCTCCAAAGCAGTTCTTC.

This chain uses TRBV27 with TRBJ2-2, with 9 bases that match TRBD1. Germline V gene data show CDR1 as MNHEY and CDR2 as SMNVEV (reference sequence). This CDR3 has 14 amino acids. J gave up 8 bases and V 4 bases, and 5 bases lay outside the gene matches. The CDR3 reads CASSWDRERGELFF. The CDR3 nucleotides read TGTGCCAGCAGTTGGGACAGGGAACGTGGGGAGCTGTTTTTT.

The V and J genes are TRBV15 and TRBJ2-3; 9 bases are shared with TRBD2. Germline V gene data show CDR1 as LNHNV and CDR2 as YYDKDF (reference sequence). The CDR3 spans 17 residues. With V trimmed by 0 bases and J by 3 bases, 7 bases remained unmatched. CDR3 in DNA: TGTGCCACCAGCAGAGATTTGGCTAGCGGGATGACAGATACGCAGTATTTT. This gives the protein CATSRDLASGMTDTQYF.

The CDR3 DNA is TGTGCCAGCGGCAGGGTTGGTTCGGAGACCCAGTACTTC. Translation gives CASGRVGSETQYF. V is TRBV6-1 and J is TRBJ2-5; D may be TRBD1 (5 bases). There are 13 residues in the CDR3. Trimming took 8 bases from V and 5 from J, leaving 15 bases between them. Germline loops: CDR1 MNHNS, CDR2 SASEGT.

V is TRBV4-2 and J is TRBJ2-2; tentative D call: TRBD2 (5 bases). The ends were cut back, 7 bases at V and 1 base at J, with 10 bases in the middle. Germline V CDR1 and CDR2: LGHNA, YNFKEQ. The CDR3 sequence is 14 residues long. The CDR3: CASTFRENTGELFF. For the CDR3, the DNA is TGTGCCAGCACCTTTCGGGAGAACACCGGGGAGCTGTTTTTT.

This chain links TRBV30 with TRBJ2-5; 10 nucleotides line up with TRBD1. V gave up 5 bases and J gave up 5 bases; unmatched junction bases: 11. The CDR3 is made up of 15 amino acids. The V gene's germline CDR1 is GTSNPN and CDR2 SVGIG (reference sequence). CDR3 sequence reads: CAWGPGQGLQETQYF. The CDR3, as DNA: TGTGCCTGGGGACCGGGACAGGGGTTGCAGGAGACCCAGTACTTC.

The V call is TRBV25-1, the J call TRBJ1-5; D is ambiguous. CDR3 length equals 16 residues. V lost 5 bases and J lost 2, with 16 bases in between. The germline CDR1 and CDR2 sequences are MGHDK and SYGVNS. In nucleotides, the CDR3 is TGTGCCAGCAGTCCTCTATACGGGGAAGGCAATCAGCCCCAGCATTTT. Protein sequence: CASSPLYGEGNQPQHF. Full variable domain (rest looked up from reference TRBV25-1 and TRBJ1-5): EADIYQTPRYLVIGTGKKITLECSQTMGHDKMYWYQQDPGMELHLIHYSYGVNSTEKGDLSSESTVSRIRTEHFPLTLESARPSHTSQYLCASSPLYGEGNQPQHFGDGTRLSIL.

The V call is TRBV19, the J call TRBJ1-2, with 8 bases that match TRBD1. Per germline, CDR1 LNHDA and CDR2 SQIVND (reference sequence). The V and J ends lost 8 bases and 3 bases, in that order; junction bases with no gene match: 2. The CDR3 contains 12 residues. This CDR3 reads CASSGGDYGYTF. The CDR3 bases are TGTGCCAGTTCAGGGGGCGACTATGGCTACACCTTC.

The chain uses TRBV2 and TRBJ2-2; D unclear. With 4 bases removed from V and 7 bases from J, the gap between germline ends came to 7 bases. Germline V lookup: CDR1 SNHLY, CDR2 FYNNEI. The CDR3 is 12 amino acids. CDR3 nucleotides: TGTGCCAGCAGTGTATCCTTCGGGGAGCTGTTTTTT. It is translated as CASSVSFGELFF.

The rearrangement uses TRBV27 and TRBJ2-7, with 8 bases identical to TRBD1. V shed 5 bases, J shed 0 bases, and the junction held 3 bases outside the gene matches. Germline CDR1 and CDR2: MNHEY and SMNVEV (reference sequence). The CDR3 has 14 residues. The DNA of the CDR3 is TGTGCCAGCAGTGGACAGGGAAACTCCTACGAGCAGTACTTC. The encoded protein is CASSGQGNSYEQYF.

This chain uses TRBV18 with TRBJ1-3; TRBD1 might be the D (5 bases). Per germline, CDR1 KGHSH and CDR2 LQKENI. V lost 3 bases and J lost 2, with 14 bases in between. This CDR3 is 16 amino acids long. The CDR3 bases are TGTGCCAGCTCACCGCAGGGTCGGGCGGCTGGAAACACCATATATTTT. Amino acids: CASSPQGRAAGNTIYF.

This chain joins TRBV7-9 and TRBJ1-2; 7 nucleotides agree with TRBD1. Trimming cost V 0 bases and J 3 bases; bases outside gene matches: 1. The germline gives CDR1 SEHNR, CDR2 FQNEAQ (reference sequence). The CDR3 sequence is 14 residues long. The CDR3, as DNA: TGTGCCAGCAGCTTAGCAGGGGGCGACTATGGCTACACCTTC. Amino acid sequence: CASSLAGGDYGYTF.

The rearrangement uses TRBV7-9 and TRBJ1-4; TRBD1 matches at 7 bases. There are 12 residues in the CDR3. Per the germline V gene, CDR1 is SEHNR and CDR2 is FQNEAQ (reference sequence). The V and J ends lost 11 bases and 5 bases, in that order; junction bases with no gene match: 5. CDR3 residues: CASGTDNEKLFF. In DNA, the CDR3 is TGTGCCTCCGGGACAGACAATGAAAAACTGTTTTTT.

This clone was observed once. The CDR3 DNA reads TGTGCCAGCAGGCCCACTAGCGGGGGCTACGAGCAGTACTTC. Its translation is CASRPTSGGYEQYF. The chain employs TRBV6-5 and TRBJ2-7; 11 bases line up with TRBD2. There are 14 residues in the CDR3. CDR1 is MNHEY and CDR2 is SVGAGI in the germline V gene. With V trimmed by 6 bases and J by 3 bases, 4 bases remained unmatched.